This T cell receptor beta chain was documented in a study of shared clonotypes between healthy human individuals. The protocol was immunoSEQ multiplex PCR, while the TCRdb copy is restricted to in-frame clones and leaves out a portion. The sample yields 550,000 to 650,000 clones, 95% to 97% seen once. V was cut by 5 bases and J by 0 bases, with 20 bases left in between. Germline CDR1 is SNHLY and CDR2 is FYNNEI. This CDR3 region has 18 residues. Naive CD8 cells lacked CD45RO and underwent positive selection for CCR7, leaving out terminally differentiated effector memory CD45RA+ cells. The rearrangement links TRBV2 to TRBJ1-5; no definite D call. The sample taken for sequencing was naive CD8+ T cells sorted from blood. The source is a woman in her twenties or thirties in good health. The CDR3 loop is CASSKRPEDNYSNQPQHF. CDR3 in DNA: TGTGCCAGCAGTAAAAGACCGGAGGATAATTATAGCAATCAGCCCCAGCATTTT.